Each of the 32 T cell receptor beta chains below was sequenced from the same sample in a study of T-cell memory formation after mild COVID-19. Via MiXCR, TCRdb re-called the 5' RACE reads, giving one row per CDR3 protein. This table has roughly 150,000 distinct CDR3 sequences, about 14% appearing once. Sample: PBMCs or a T cell subset sorted from them (not recorded which). The origin of the receptors is an adult woman who had mild COVID-19 (a few samples of this study predate the infection). Cell type and time point are not known.

This clonotype came up a few times. This chain joins TRBV13 and TRBJ2-7; TRBD2 matches 9 bases. The germline V gene has CDR1 PRHDT and CDR2 FYEKMQ (reference sequence). The CDR3 runs 14 residues. V lost 4 bases, J lost 7 bases, and 8 bases stayed unmatched. The CDR3, as DNA: TGTGCCAGCAGCTCGGGTAGCGGGAGCGTTGAGCAGTACTTC. It specifies CASSSGSGSVEQYF.

The chain combines TRBV14 with TRBJ2-3, with 8 bases identical to TRBD2. J gave up 0 bases and V 1 base, and 6 bases lay outside the gene matches. CDR1 SGHDN and CDR2 FVKESK come from the germline V gene. This CDR3 has 17 residues. The CDR3 bases are TGTGCCAGCAGCCAAGGAATAAAGCGGGAGAGCACAGATACGCAGTATTTT. As protein: CASSQGIKRESTDTQYF.

This chain connects TRBV11-3 to TRBJ2-1, with D possibly being TRBD2 (6 bases). There are 17 residues in the CDR3. Between the trimmed V and J ends, which lost 4 bases and 4 bases, there was a span of 20 bases. The germline gives CDR1 SGHNT, CDR2 YENEEA. DNA for the CDR3: TGTGCCAGCAGCTCCCCCTGGGTGTTAGCGGAGTACAATGAGCAGTTCTTC. Translated, it gives CASSSPWVLAEYNEQFF.

This clonotype was observed a few times. CDR3 sequence (DNA): TGTGCCAGCAGCTCTGGCTTGGGGATCGGGCCTAGGTACAATGAGCAGTTCTTC. It yields the protein CASSSGLGIGPRYNEQFF. This chain connects TRBV7-2 to TRBJ2-1; D remains unclear. Trimming cost V 4 bases and J 4 bases, with 23 bases left between them. Germline V lookup: CDR1 SGHTA, CDR2 FQGNSA. CDR3 length: 18 residues.

This clonotype has just a few counts. The gene calls are TRBV5-5 and TRBJ2-1; 7 nucleotides match TRBD2. Germline CDR1 is SGHKS and CDR2 is YYEKEE (reference sequence). CDR3 length: 14 residues. The J segment lost 4 bases and the V segment lost 2 bases, leaving 3 bases of the junction unmatched. The CDR3 protein is CASSFTSEYNEQFF. The CDR3 nucleotides are TGTGCCAGCAGCTTCACTAGCGAGTACAATGAGCAGTTCTTC.

In its sample, this clonotype was seen a few times. V is TRBV7-9 and J is TRBJ2-7, with 10 bases that match TRBD1. Losses at the gene ends were 8 bases for V and 7 bases for J; bases not matched to a gene: 11. CDR1 is SEHNR and CDR2 is FQNEAQ in the germline V gene (reference sequence). The CDR3 extends over 14 amino acids. The CDR3 bases are TGTGCCAGCGGCGTCCCGGGACAGGGGTGGGAGCAGTACTTC. Residues: CASGVPGQGWEQYF.

This clonotype was picked up many times. This chain uses TRBV18 with TRBJ2-7, with 7 bases fitting TRBD2. The CDR3 loop spans 14 amino acids. V shed 2 bases, J shed 3 bases, and the junction held 4 bases outside the gene matches. The V gene's germline CDR1 is KGHSH and CDR2 LQKENI. The CDR3 DNA sequence: TGTGCCAGCTCACCAGGGCTAGCGGACTACGAGCAGTACTTC. Encoded protein: CASSPGLADYEQYF.

The gene calls are TRBV29-1 and TRBJ1-6, with D maybe TRBD1 (5 bases). Germline CDR1 is SQVTM and CDR2 is ANQGSEA. V gave up 7 bases and J gave up 6 bases, with 13 bases separating them. The CDR3 contains 13 residues. For the CDR3, the DNA is TGCAGCGCGGGGGACGGACCTAATTCACCCCTCCACTTT. Residues: CSAGDGPNSPLHF.

The J gene is TRBJ2-6, the V gene TRBV5-1; 9 bases fit TRBD2. Germline values: CDR1 SGHRS, CDR2 YFSETQ. CDR3 length: 18 amino acids. The J segment lost 3 bases and the V segment lost 6 bases, leaving 13 bases of the junction unmatched. The CDR3 region is CASKVLAGGPRGANVLTF. CDR3 in DNA: TGCGCCAGCAAAGTATTGGCGGGGGGGCCCCGTGGGGCCAACGTCCTGACTTTC.

This chain links TRBV30 with TRBJ1-1; no definite D call. Trimming stripped 0 bases from V and 5 bases from J, with 10 bases between. Germline values: CDR1 GTSNPN, CDR2 SVGIG (reference sequence). The CDR3 spans 13 residues. This CDR3 reads CAWSVLVMTEAFF. The CDR3 nucleotides read TGTGCCTGGAGTGTACTCGTGATGACTGAAGCTTTCTTT.

CDR3 sequence reads: CASKTGAISGANVLTF. Here the CDR3 DNA reads TGTGCCAGCAAAACAGGGGCCATTTCTGGGGCCAACGTCCTGACTTTC. The J gene is TRBJ2-6, the V gene TRBV6-2 or TRBV6-3, with TRBD1 matching 7 bases. The CDR3 totals 16 residues. Germline V gene sequence: CDR1 MNHEY, CDR2 SVGEGT. V lost 7 bases, J lost 1 base, and 7 bases stayed unmatched.

A few counts support this clonotype. This sequence joins TRBV12-3 or TRBV12-4 and TRBJ2-7; 8 bases fit TRBD2. The CDR3 has 14 residues. The J segment lost 5 bases and the V segment lost 4 bases, leaving 7 bases of the junction unmatched. CDR3 in amino acids: CASSSGTRGHEQYF. DNA of the CDR3: TGTGCCAGCAGTTCCGGGACTAGAGGCCACGAGCAGTACTTC.

This clonotype was observed a handful of times. The chain has TRBV10-3 and TRBJ2-6, with D uncertain. Germline values: CDR1 ENHRY, CDR2 SYGVKD. CDR3 length: 13 amino acids. V gave up 8 bases and J gave up 1 base, with 6 bases separating them. This CDR3 reads CAILPSGANVLTF. The CDR3 DNA reads TGTGCCATCCTACCTTCTGGGGCCAACGTCCTGACTTTC.

The V and J genes are TRBV12-3 or TRBV12-4 and TRBJ1-2, with D possibly being TRBD1 (6 bases). CDR3 size: 13 residues. V lost 6 bases, J lost 7 bases, and 15 bases lay in between. CDR3 amino acids: CASRYTGKTGYTF. In DNA, the CDR3 is TGTGCCAGCAGGTATACAGGGAAAACTGGCTACACCTTC.

This clonotype has just a few counts. V gene TRBV12-3 or TRBV12-4 combines with J gene TRBJ2-2, with TRBD2 matching 9 bases. Unmatched junction bases numbered 7, after V lost 2 bases and J lost 6 bases. The CDR3 consists of 16 residues. The CDR3 DNA reads as TGTGCCAGCAGTTTATGGGGACTAGCAGAGGCCGGGGAGCTGTTTTTT. Translated: CASSLWGLAEAGELFF.

This clonotype was counted only a few times. The CDR3 DNA sequence: TGTGCCAGCAGCTCCGTCCCGCACGGGGAGCTGTTTTTT. It translates to CASSSVPHGELFF. V usage is TRBV7-2 and J usage is TRBJ2-2; D is uncertain. V was pared by 4 bases and J by 7 bases, with 10 bases between. The CDR3 length is 13 residues. The V gene's germline CDR1 is SGHTA and CDR2 FQGNSA.

The genes are TRBV3-1 and TRBJ2-3; no firm D call. The CDR3 has 12 amino acids. The V end lost 1 base, the J end lost 8 bases, and 7 bases lay between the germline ends. CDR1 and CDR2 (germline): LGHDT, YNNKEL (reference sequence). CDR3 nucleotide sequence: TGTGCCAGCAGCCAAGTTGAGAGTACGCAGTATTTT. It specifies CASSQVESTQYF.

The chain uses TRBV19 and TRBJ1-1; D possibly corresponds to TRBD1 (5 bases). The germline V and J ends were trimmed by 4 bases and 6 bases, with 15 bases remaining between them. This CDR3 contains 14 residues. CDR1 and CDR2 (germline): LNHDA, SQIVND (reference sequence). The CDR3 bases are TGTGCCAGTAGTAATAGGCAGGGTAGCGCTGAAGCTTTCTTT. Amino acid sequence: CASSNRQGSAEAFF. Based on the CDR3 plus reference TRBV19 and TRBJ1-1, the full variable domain is DGGITQSPKYLFRKEGQNVTLSCEQNLNHDAMYWYRQDPGQGLRLIYYSQIVNDFQKGDIAEGYSVSREKKESFPLTVTSAQKNPTAFYLCASSNRQGSAEAFFGQGTRLTVV.

This chain joins TRBV9 and TRBJ2-2; D is uncertain. CDR1 SGDLS and CDR2 YYNGEE come from the germline V gene. This CDR3 has 13 residues. V shed 2 bases and J shed 3 bases, with 5 bases lying between them. CDR3 protein: CASSVADTGELFF. CDR3 DNA: TGTGCCAGCAGCGTGGCGGACACCGGGGAGCTGTTTTTT.

This chain connects TRBV20-1 to TRBJ2-7; D is unresolved. The CDR3 loop spans 14 amino acids. The germline V gene encodes CDR1 DFQATT and CDR2 SNEGSKA (reference sequence). V lost 6 bases and J 0 bases, leaving 15 bases between the germline ends. The chain's CDR3 is CSAMGEPSSYEQYF. CDR3 DNA sequence: TGCAGTGCGATGGGTGAACCGAGCTCCTACGAGCAGTACTTC.

This rearrangement joins TRBV5-1 to TRBJ2-7, with D uncertain. The CDR3 length is 14 residues. V was clipped by 4 bases and J by 0 bases, with 11 bases between them. Germline V lookup: CDR1 SGHRS, CDR2 YFSETQ. The CDR3 is CASSPSPGSYEQYF. The CDR3 DNA reads TGCGCCAGCAGCCCAAGTCCGGGCTCCTACGAGCAGTACTTC.

This clonotype has a count of ten or more. This sequence joins TRBV24-1 and TRBJ2-4; the match to TRBD1 covers 7 bases. The CDR3 is 17 residues long. CDR1 and CDR2 (germline): KGHDR, SFDVKD. The V and J ends lost 3 bases and 4 bases, in that order; junction bases with no gene match: 11. In DNA form, the CDR3 reads TGTGCCACCAGTGATCCGTCATCGGGGACAGCGAAAAACATTCAGTACTTC. Encoded protein: CATSDPSSGTAKNIQYF.

The chain combines TRBV6-2 or TRBV6-3 with TRBJ2-4; tentatively, D is TRBD2 (5 bases). CDR3 length: 16 amino acids. V lost 6 bases, J lost 0 bases, and 15 bases lay in between. Germline CDR1 is MNHEY and CDR2 is SVGEGT. This CDR3 is CASSAIAKLAKNIQYF. CDR3 sequence (DNA): TGTGCCAGCAGCGCCATAGCGAAACTAGCCAAAAACATTCAGTACTTC.

The chain combines TRBV29-1 with TRBJ2-7; D is possibly TRBD2 (6 bases). With 6 bases removed from V and 9 bases from J, the gap between germline ends came to 15 bases. Germline CDR1 and CDR2: SQVTM and ANQGSEA. This CDR3 is 11 amino acids long. CDR3 residues: CSVDTGTWQYF. The CDR3 bases are TGCAGCGTAGACACCGGGACTTGGCAGTACTTC.

This clonotype has just a few counts. This chain uses TRBV2 with TRBJ2-4; D is ambiguous. Germline loops: CDR1 SNHLY, CDR2 FYNNEI. V was clipped by 6 bases and J by 10 bases, with 10 bases between them. The CDR3 loop spans 11 amino acids. The CDR3 DNA follows: TGTGCCAGCAGGAGCGTGGGGATTCAGTACTTC. This encodes CASRSVGIQYF.

This clonotype has more than one count but fewer than ten. The chain joins TRBV27 to TRBJ2-7, with a weak D call TRBD1 (6 bases). CDR1 and CDR2 from the germline V gene are MNHEY and SMNVEV (reference sequence). This CDR3 comprises 13 residues. The ends were cut back, 3 bases at V and 7 bases at J, with 13 bases in the middle. The DNA for the CDR3 is TGTGCCAGCAGTTTCGCAGGGGTGGCTGAGCAGTACTTC. Protein: CASSFAGVAEQYF.

V and J are TRBV19 and TRBJ2-7; D is tentatively TRBD1 or TRBD2 (5 bases each). This CDR3 is built from 17 residues. Germline V gives CDR1 LNHDA, CDR2 SQIVND (reference sequence). Trimming pared 2 bases from V and 2 bases from J, leaving 19 bases between. CDR3 in DNA: TGTGCCAGTAGTATACTTTCTCGTACAGGAGGTCCCTACGAGCAGTACTTC. Its protein product is CASSILSRTGGPYEQYF.

This chain uses TRBV5-6 with TRBJ2-7; TRBD1 matches 7 bases. J lost 3 bases, V lost 5 bases, and 8 bases had no gene match. Germline V gives CDR1 SGHDT, CDR2 YYEEEE. The CDR3 runs to 14 residues. The CDR3 loop is CASRGGTEIYEQYF. CDR3 nucleotides: TGTGCCAGCAGGGGTGGGACAGAAATCTACGAGCAGTACTTC.

The J gene is TRBJ1-5, the V gene TRBV6-5; TRBD1 agrees at 10 bases. CDR3 size: 13 residues. Germline CDR1 is MNHEY and CDR2 is SVGAGI. V shed 7 bases, J shed 4 bases, and the junction held 1 base outside the gene matches. In DNA form, the CDR3 reads TGTGCCAGCAAGGGACAGGGGAATCAGCCCCAGCATTTT. Residues: CASKGQGNQPQHF.

This sequence joins TRBV27 and TRBJ1-1, with a tentative D call TRBD1 (6 bases). This CDR3 region has 15 residues. The V end lost 4 bases, the J end lost 4 bases, and 16 bases lay between the germline ends. In germline, CDR1 is MNHEY, CDR2 SMNVEV (reference sequence). CDR3 coding DNA: TGTGCCAGCAGTTGGGGGGCGCTGGGGGTCACTGAAGCTTTCTTT. It specifies CASSWGALGVTEAFF.

CDR3 residues: CASSPVQGPGELFF. In DNA, the CDR3 is TGTGCCAGCAGCCCTGTCCAAGGGCCCGGGGAGCTGTTTTTT. The rearrangement joins TRBV11-2 to TRBJ2-2; no reliable D call. V lost 5 bases to trimming and J lost 6 bases, with 13 bases between them. The germline CDR1 and CDR2 sequences are SGHAT and FQNNGV. CDR3 length: 14 amino acids.

This clonotype was detected only a few times. Written as DNA, the CDR3 is TGTGCCTGGAGTGGGGGTGGGGCCAAAAACATTCAGTACTTC. Amino acids: CAWSGGGAKNIQYF. This chain uses TRBV30 with TRBJ2-4; no clear D gene. In germline, CDR1 is GTSNPN, CDR2 SVGIG (reference sequence). The V end was cut by 1 base, the J end by 1 base, with 8 bases between. CDR3 length: 14 residues.